This T cell receptor (beta chain) appears in the sequencing data of a study of beta chain features in type 1 diabetes. Whole-study findings and limits: Cells with high TCR expression could be over-represented when cDNA is sequenced. Whether HLA type affects TCRB rearrangement stayed undetermined in the present work.

The CDR3 totals 16 residues. The germline CDR1 and CDR2 sequences are SGDLS and YYNGEE. V lost 4 bases to trimming and J lost 4 bases; unmatched junction nucleotides: 9. This clone was observed a single time. Antigen specificity is unknown. TCRB transcripts that were expressed got sequenced, as all of the isolated RNA had been reverse transcribed. Sequenced by immunoSEQ multiplex PCR; TCRdb stores in-frame clones only, minus some. The table lists under 400,000 clones, around 20% of them singletons. This sequence joins TRBV9 and TRBJ2-5; 11 nucleotides match TRBD1. The source of this sequence is a woman between 18 and 29 years old in good health. Sequencing was performed on naive CD4+ T cells from blood. The CDR3 DNA reads TGTGCCAGCAGCCCATTGGGGGGGACAGGGGGAGAGACCCAGTACTTC. This codes for CASSPLGGTGGETQYF. Full variable domain (rest looked up from reference TRBV9 and TRBJ2-5): DSGVTQTPKHLITATGQRVTLRCSPRSGDLSVYWYQQSLDQGLQFLIQYYNGEERAKGNILERFSAQQFPDLHSELNLSSLELGDSALYFCASSPLGGTGGETQYFGPGTRLLVL.